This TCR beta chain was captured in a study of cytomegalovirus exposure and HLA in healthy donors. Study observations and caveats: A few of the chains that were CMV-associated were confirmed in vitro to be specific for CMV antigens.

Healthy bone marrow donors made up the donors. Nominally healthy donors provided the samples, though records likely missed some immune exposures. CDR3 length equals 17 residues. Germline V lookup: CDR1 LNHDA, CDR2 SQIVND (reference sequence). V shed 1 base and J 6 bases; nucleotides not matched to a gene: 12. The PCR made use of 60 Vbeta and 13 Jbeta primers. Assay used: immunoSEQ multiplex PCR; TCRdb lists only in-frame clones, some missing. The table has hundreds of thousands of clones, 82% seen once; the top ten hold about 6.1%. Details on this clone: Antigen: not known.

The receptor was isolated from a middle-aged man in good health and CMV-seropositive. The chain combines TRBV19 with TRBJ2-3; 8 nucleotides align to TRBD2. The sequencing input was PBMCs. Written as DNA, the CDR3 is TGTGCCAGTAGTATAGGGGCTACTAGCGGAGGGTTGGATACGCAGTATTTT. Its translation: CASSIGATSGGLDTQYF. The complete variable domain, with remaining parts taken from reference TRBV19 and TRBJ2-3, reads DGGITQSPKYLFRKEGQNVTLSCEQNLNHDAMYWYRQDPGQGLRLIYYSQIVNDFQKGDIAEGYSVSREKKESFPLTVTSAQKNPTAFYLCASSIGATSGGLDTQYFGPGTRLTVL.